This T cell receptor beta chain was retrieved from a study of Graves' ophthalmopathy and Graves' hyperthyroidism. Study conclusions and caveats: For predicting ophthalmopathy progression, the model had 70.59% sensitivity and approximately 72% specificity. In separating ophthalmopathy from stable hyperthyroidism, a 13-signature model achieved nearly 90% sensitivity and approximately 80% specificity.

Details on this clonotype: The antigen remains unidentified.

Trimming took 1 base from V and 0 from J, leaving 7 bases between them. The CDR3 runs 15 residues. The V gene's germline CDR1 is SQVTM and CDR2 ANQGSEA. The sequenced template was RNA, covering the TCR beta CDR3 region. A first-round RT-PCR used HTBI primers, followed by a second-round multiplex PCR. Each CDR3 protein is one row after TCRdb ran MiXCR on the multiplex PCR reads. This sample has over a million distinct CDR3 sequences, with 35% to 45% found just once. Recruitment covered hyperthyroidism patients aged 18 to 65 whose new diagnosis was of under 2 months' duration. Sequencing used peripheral blood or thyroid tissue (not recorded which). This receptor was taken from an adult man with Graves' hyperthyroidism. J is TRBJ2-6 and V is TRBV29-1; no reliable D call. CDR3 coding DNA: TGCAGCGTTGAAGTAACCGACTCTGGGGCCAACGTCCTGACTTTC. Translating it yields CSVEVTDSGANVLTF.